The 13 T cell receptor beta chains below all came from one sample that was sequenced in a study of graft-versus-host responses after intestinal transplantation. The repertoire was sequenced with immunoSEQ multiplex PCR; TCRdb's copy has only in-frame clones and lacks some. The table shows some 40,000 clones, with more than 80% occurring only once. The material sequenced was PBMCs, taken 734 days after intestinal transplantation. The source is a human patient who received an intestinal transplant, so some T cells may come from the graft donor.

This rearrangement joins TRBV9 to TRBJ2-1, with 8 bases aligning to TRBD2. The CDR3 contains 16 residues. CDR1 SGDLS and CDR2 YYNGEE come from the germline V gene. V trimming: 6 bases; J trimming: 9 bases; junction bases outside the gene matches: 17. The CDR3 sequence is CASTMGRTSTAGEQFF. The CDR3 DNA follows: TGTGCCAGCACCATGGGGAGGACTAGCACCGCGGGTGAGCAGTTCTTC.

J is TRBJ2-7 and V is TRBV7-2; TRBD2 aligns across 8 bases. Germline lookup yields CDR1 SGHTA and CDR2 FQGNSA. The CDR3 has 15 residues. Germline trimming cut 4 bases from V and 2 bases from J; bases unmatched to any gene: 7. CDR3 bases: TGTGCCAGCAGCTGGGGACTAGTAGTCGCCTACGAGCAGTACTTC. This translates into CASSWGLVVAYEQYF.

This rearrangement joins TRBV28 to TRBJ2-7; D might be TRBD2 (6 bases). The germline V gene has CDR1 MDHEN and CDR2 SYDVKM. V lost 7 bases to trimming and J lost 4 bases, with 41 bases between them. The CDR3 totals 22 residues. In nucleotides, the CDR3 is TGTGCCAGCACTTCGGTGGGGGGTTGGGTAAACCATAAAGTATCCTCCCGGTACGAGCAGTACTTC. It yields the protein CASTSVGGWVNHKVSSRYEQYF.

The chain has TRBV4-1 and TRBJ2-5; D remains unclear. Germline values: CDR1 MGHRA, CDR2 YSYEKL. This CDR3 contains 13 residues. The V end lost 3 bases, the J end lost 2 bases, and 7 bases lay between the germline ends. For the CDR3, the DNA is TGCGCCAGCAGCCATTTAGTGCAAGAGACCCAGTACTTC. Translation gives CASSHLVQETQYF.

CDR3 loop: CASSFSGSGANVLTF. CDR3 in DNA: TGTGCCAGCAGTTTCAGTGGCTCTGGGGCCAACGTCCTGACTTTC. The chain recombines TRBV27 with TRBJ2-6; D unclear. The germline V gene has CDR1 MNHEY and CDR2 SMNVEV (reference sequence). The CDR3 is 15 residues long. Trimming removed 3 bases at V and 0 bases at J, with 6 bases between.

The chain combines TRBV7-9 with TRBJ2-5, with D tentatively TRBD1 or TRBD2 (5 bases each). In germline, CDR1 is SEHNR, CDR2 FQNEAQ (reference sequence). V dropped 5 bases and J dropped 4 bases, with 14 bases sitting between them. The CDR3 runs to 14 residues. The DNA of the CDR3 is TGTGCCAGCAGCCTAGTGAGAGGGGTAGAGACCCAGTACTTC. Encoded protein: CASSLVRGVETQYF.

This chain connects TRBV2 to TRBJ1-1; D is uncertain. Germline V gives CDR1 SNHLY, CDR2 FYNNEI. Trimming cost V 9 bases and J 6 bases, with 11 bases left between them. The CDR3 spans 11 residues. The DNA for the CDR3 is TGTGCCAGTTATGTTGATGCTGAAGCTTTCTTT. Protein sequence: CASYVDAEAFF.

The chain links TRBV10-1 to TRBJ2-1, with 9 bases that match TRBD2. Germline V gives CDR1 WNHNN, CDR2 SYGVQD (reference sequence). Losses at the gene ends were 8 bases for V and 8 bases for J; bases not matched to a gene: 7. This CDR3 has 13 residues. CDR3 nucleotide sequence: TGCGCCAGCCGGGCTAGCGGGGCCGATGAGCAGTTCTTC. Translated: CASRASGADEQFF.

CDR3 protein: CASSLGGGGYGYTF. The DNA for the CDR3 is TGTGCCAGCAGCTTAGGTGGGGGCGGCTATGGCTACACCTTC. The chain recombines TRBV11-2 with TRBJ1-2, with D possibly TRBD1 on 6 matching bases. V lost 1 base and J lost 4, with 10 bases in between. Germline V gene data show CDR1 as SGHAT and CDR2 as FQNNGV. The CDR3 contains 14 residues.

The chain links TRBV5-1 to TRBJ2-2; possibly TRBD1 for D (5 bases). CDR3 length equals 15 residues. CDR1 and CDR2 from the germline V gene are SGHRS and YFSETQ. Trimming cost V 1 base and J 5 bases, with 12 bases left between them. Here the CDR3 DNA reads TGCGCCAGCAGCTTGTCAGACACAGGAACCGGGGAGCTGTTTTTT. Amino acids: CASSLSDTGTGELFF.

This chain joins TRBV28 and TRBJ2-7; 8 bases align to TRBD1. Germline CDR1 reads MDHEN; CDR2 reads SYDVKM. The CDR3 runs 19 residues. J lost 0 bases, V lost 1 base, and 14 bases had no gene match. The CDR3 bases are TGTGCCAGCAGTTTATCCCCTGGGATATCGGGGACAGGCTCCTACGAGCAGTACTTC. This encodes CASSLSPGISGTGSYEQYF.

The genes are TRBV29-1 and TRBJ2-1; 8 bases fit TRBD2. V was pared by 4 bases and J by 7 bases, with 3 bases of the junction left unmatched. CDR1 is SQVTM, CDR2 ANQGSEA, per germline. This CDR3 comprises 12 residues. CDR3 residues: CSVALAGNEQFF. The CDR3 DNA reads TGCAGCGTTGCCCTAGCGGGTAATGAGCAGTTCTTC.

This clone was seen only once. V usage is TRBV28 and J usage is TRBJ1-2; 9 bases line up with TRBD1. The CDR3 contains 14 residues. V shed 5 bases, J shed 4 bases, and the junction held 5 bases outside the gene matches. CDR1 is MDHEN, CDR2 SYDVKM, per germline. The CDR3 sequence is CASSLGQGGYGYTF. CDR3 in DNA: TGTGCCAGCAGTCTGGGACAGGGAGGCTATGGCTACACCTTC.